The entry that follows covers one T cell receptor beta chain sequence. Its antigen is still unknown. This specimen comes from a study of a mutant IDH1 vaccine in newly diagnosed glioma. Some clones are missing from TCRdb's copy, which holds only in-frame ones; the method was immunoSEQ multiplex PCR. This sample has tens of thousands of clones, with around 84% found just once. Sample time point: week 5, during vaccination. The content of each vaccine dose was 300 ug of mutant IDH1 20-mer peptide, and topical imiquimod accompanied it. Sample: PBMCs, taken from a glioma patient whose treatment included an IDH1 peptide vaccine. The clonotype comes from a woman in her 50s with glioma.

CDR3 in DNA: TGCGCCAGCAGCCAACAGACAGGGGCTTATTCACCCCTCCACTTT. This translates into CASSQQTGAYSPLHF. The rearrangement joins TRBV4-1 to TRBJ1-6; 8 bases fit TRBD1. V lost 2 bases to trimming and J lost 8 bases; unmatched junction nucleotides: 5. The CDR3 consists of 15 residues. Germline loops: CDR1 MGHRA, CDR2 YSYEKL.